This is a list of T cell receptor beta chains from one sample in a study of cytomegalovirus exposure and HLA in healthy donors. Clones were read by immunoSEQ multiplex PCR, and TCRdb kept only the in-frame ones, dropping some. The sample carries approximately 190,000 clones, about 81% recorded once. Sequencing input: PBMCs. These TCRs come from a woman aged 18-29 years in good health and CMV-seropositive. Both conserved end residues are part of each CDR3. D genes are given only for firm matches. Some rows mark clone size as missing; the rest say once, few, many or name a class of expanded clone.

size	J	V	D	CDR3	DNA
.	TRBJ2-4	TRBV7-6	TRBD2	CASSYPDFSGGYLAKNIQYF	TGTGCCAGCAGCTACCCCGACTTTAGCGGGGGCTACTTAGCCAAAAACATTCAGTACTTC
.	TRBJ1-5	TRBV2	.	CASSSGGVQPQHF	TGTGCCAGCAGTTCGGGGGGGGTTCAGCCCCAGCATTTT
.	TRBJ1-2	TRBV7-3	.	CASSLYRGWGYTF	TGTGCCAGCAGCTTATATCGCGGGTGGGGCTACACCTTC
.	TRBJ1-2	TRBV4-1	.	CASSQSPRGRQNYGYTF	TGCGCCAGCAGCCAAAGCCCCAGGGGACGACAAAACTATGGCTACACCTTC
.	TRBJ1-2	TRBV2	.	CASSVDQGGYGYTF	TGTGCCAGCAGTGTTGATCAAGGGGGCTATGGCTACACCTTC
.	TRBJ2-2	TRBV4-1	TRBD2	CASSQVALAGALTGELFF	TGCGCCAGCAGCCAAGTCGCTCTAGCGGGGGCTTTAACCGGGGAGCTGTTTTTT
.	TRBJ2-7	TRBV7-9	.	CASSLGASVTYEQYF	TGTGCCAGCAGCTTAGGGGCGTCGGTTACCTACGAGCAGTACTTC
.	TRBJ2-3	TRBV5-1	TRBD2	CASRIAGSLTDTQYF	TGCGCCAGCAGGATAGCGGGGAGTCTCACAGATACGCAGTATTTT
once	TRBJ1-1	TRBV5-1	.	CASSLRGRNTEAFF	TGCGCCAGCAGCCTCAGGGGACGGAACACTGAAGCTTTCTTT
.	TRBJ1-3	TRBV7-3	.	CASSLDGTGRGNTIYF	TGTGCCAGCAGCTTAGACGGTACAGGGCGGGGAAACACCATATATTTT
.	TRBJ2-7	TRBV18	TRBD1	CASSLGQESYEQYF	TGTGCCAGCTCACTGGGACAGGAGTCCTACGAGCAGTACTTC
.	TRBJ2-7	TRBV28	.	CASSGNDPLGGEQYF	TGTGCCAGCAGTGGAAACGACCCCCTCGGAGGCGAGCAGTACTTC
few	TRBJ1-3	TRBV2	.	CASSEQGNTIYF	TGTGCCAGCAGTGAGCAGGGAAACACCATATATTTT
.	TRBJ2-3	TRBV16	.	CASSQSPTGDTQYF	TGTGCCAGCAGCCAATCCCCGACAGGCGATACGCAGTATTTT
.	TRBJ1-2	TRBV7-6	.	CASSLEAGGGNGYTF	TGTGCCAGCAGCTTAGAGGCGGGGGGCGGGAATGGCTACACCTTC
.	TRBJ2-7	TRBV27	TRBD1	CASSRRQGSEQYF	TGTGCCAGCAGCCGTAGACAGGGTAGCGAGCAGTACTTC
.	TRBJ2-6	TRBV6-4	.	CASSEGPLSGANVLTF	TGTGCCAGCAGTGAGGGGCCCCTCTCTGGGGCCAACGTCCTGACTTTC
.	TRBJ1-4	TRBV2	.	CASRRQTDLNEKLFF	TGTGCCAGCCGAAGACAGACCGACCTTAATGAAAAACTGTTTTTT
few	TRBJ1-3	TRBV7-8	.	CASSLGVLVSGNTIYF	TGTGCCAGCAGCTTGGGCGTTTTAGTTTCTGGAAACACCATATATTTT